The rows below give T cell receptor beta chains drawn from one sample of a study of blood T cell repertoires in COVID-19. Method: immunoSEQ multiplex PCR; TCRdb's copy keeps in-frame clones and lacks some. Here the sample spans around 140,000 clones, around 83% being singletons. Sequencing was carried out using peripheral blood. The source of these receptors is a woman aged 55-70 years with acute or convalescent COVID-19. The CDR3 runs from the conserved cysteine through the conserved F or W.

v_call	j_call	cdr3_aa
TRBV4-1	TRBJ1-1	CASSSPGQGVIDTEAFF
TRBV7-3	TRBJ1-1	CASSRSGGDTEAFF
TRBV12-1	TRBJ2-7	CASSFSGASGGIYEQYF
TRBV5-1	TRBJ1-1	CASSLASDRGTEAFF
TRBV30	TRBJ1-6	CAWNRDRYSPLHF
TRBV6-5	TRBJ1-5	CASGATGGQPQHF
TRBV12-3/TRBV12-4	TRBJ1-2	CASSFGGAYGYTF
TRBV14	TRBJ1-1	CASSQDWDRDIVAFF
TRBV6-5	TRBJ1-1	CASSLREMNTEAFF
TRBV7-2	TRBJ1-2	CASSPRQGAIYGYTF
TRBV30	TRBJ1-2	CAWSALQGAIYGYTF
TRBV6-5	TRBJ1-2	CASRDRGTWDYTF
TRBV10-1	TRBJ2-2	CASSESLAGGPAGELFF
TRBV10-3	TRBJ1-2	CAIRQAGGYTF
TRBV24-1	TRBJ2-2	CATSAAGTGGPLTGELFF
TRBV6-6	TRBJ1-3	CASFAVSGNTIYF
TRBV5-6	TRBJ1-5	CASSGGQGYSNQPQHF
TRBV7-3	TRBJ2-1	CASSLGRGTSGGQDNEQFF
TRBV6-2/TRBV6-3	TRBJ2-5	CASSFSGLLQETQYF
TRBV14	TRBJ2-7	CASSQDYGTGGSYEQYF
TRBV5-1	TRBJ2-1	CASSPGYPFGLAGNNEQFF
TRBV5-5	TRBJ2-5	CASSPRFGETQYF
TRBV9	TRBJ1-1	CASSVGDRMNTEAFF
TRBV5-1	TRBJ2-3	CASSHSLAGGTDTQYF
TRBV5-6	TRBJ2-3	CASRSSGGTDTQYF
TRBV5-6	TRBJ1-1	CASSFELGAMNTEAFF
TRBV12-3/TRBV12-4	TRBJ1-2	CASSLTGSYGYTF
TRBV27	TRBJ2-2	CASSPRTSGGNPAGELFF
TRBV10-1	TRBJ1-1	CASSGSGEDAEAFF
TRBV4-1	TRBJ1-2	CASSQDVTGGNYGYTF
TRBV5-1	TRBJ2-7	CASRDRGSYEQYF
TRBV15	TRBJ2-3	CATSRGDFTDTQYF
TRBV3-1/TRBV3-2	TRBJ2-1	CASSRGTSGGFGNEQFF
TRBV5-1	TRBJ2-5	CASTDYQETQYF